Listed below are T cell receptor beta chains from one sample, sequenced in a study of T cell repertoires in cytomegalovirus infection. No antigen has been identified for these receptors. Using its own MiXCR run on the reads, TCRdb lists one record per CDR3 protein. The data show around 900,000 distinct CDR3 sequences, with 30% to 40% seen just once and more than 13% held by the top ten. Sequences were derived from cultured CD8+ T cells from PBMCs, sampled from culture after CMV antigen stimulation. The origin of the receptors is a human donor in good health (CMV status not recorded). Some clones in this sample may be carry-over from other donors' samples. CDR3s include the opening cysteine and the closing phenylalanine or tryptophan. Each record gives: D gene, J gene, clone size, V gene, CDR3 DNA, CDR3 protein. D genes are given only for firm matches. A clone size is listed for some rows: how often the clone was seen (once, few, many), or a class if it is expanded.

D: -
J: TRBJ1-2
size: many
V: TRBV12-3/TRBV12-4
DNA: TGTGCCTTAGAGGTGGGCGCAGGGGGCTACACCTTC
CDR3: CALEVGAGGYTF

D: -
J: TRBJ2-1
size: -
V: TRBV7-9
DNA: TGTGCCAGCAGCCATCAGATACTTACTTTAAATGAGCAGTTCTTC
CDR3: CASSHQILTLNEQFF

D: -
J: TRBJ2-2
size: few
V: TRBV27
DNA: TGTGCCAGCCGGCTGTACACCGGGGAGCTGTTTTTT
CDR3: CASRLYTGELFF

D: -
J: TRBJ1-5
size: few
V: TRBV12-5
DNA: TGTGCTAGTGGTTTTAGTTGGCCCCAGCATTTT
CDR3: CASGFSWPQHF

D: -
J: TRBJ1-1
size: few
V: TRBV7-9
DNA: TGTGCCAGCAGCTTAGCGTGGAAGGTGGCGAACACTGAAGCTTTCTTT
CDR3: CASSLAWKVANTEAFF

D: TRBD1
J: TRBJ1-1
size: -
V: TRBV7-4
DNA: TGTGCCAGCAGCTTAGCGGGACAGGGGAGTGGCACTGAAGCTTTCTTT
CDR3: CASSLAGQGSGTEAFF

D: -
J: TRBJ2-1
size: -
V: TRBV29-1
DNA: TGCAGCGTTGAAGAGTACGGGGGTGGCTCCTACAATGAGCAGTTCTTC
CDR3: CSVEEYGGGSYNEQFF

D: TRBD2
J: TRBJ2-3
size: -
V: TRBV2
DNA: TGTGCCATCCTATGGGGGGGGAGCACAGATACGCAGTATTTT
CDR3: CAILWGGSTDTQYF

D: -
J: TRBJ2-1
size: -
V: TRBV7-7
DNA: TGTGCTAGCAGCACCTCTTCCGGGACACCGAATGAGCAGTTCTTC
CDR3: CASSTSSGTPNEQFF

D: -
J: TRBJ1-6
size: many
V: TRBV12-3/TRBV12-4
DNA: TGTGCCAGCAGTTTCGAGAGCTCCTATAATTCACCCCTCCACTTT
CDR3: CASSFESSYNSPLHF

D: -
J: TRBJ2-5
size: -
V: TRBV28
DNA: TGTGCCAGCAGTTTATTTCCTGGGGAGACCCAGTACTTC
CDR3: CASSLFPGETQYF

D: -
J: TRBJ1-5
size: few
V: TRBV19
DNA: TGTGCCAGTACCCAAACGACAGGTTATCAGCCCCAGCATTTT
CDR3: CASTQTTGYQPQHF

D: TRBD2
J: TRBJ2-7
size: -
V: TRBV13
DNA: TGTGCCAGCAGCCCACCGGGACTAGCGGGGGGAAGTGTGCAGTACTTC
CDR3: CASSPPGLAGGSVQYF

D: -
J: TRBJ1-2
size: -
V: TRBV14
DNA: TGTGCCAGCAGAAGCCATTCAGAGTTATACGGCTACACCTTC
CDR3: CASRSHSELYGYTF

D: TRBD2
J: TRBJ2-1
size: -
V: TRBV15
DNA: TGTGCCACCAGCAGAGGTAGGGCGGGGGGGAACAATGAGCAGTTCTTC
CDR3: CATSRGRAGGNNEQFF

D: -
J: TRBJ2-1
size: -
V: TRBV12-3/TRBV12-4
DNA: TGTGCCAGCAGTTTCGGGAACCCCTCTGCGAATGAGCAGTTCTTC
CDR3: CASSFGNPSANEQFF

D: TRBD1
J: TRBJ2-7
size: few
V: TRBV6-1
DNA: TGTGCCAGCATTATGGACAGGGCTCTCTCCTACGAGCAGTACTTC
CDR3: CASIMDRALSYEQYF

D: -
J: TRBJ1-4
size: -
V: TRBV19
DNA: TGTGCCAGTATGGGAAAGGAAAAACTGTTTTTT
CDR3: CASMGKEKLFF

D: -
J: TRBJ1-5
size: -
V: TRBV20-1
DNA: TGCAGTGCTAGGGGGGGTGGGTGGGGAACCAATCAGCCCCAGCATTTT
CDR3: CSARGGGWGTNQPQHF

D: -
J: TRBJ1-1
size: many
V: TRBV7-9
DNA: TGTGCCAGCAGCGCTTACTCGGGGGGCACTGAAGCTTTCTTT
CDR3: CASSAYSGGTEAFF

D: -
J: TRBJ1-2
size: -
V: TRBV6-1
DNA: TGTGCCAGCCGGATTTGGGCAGGGGAAGGCTACACCTTC
CDR3: CASRIWAGEGYTF

D: TRBD2
J: TRBJ2-3
size: few
V: TRBV6-2/TRBV6-3
DNA: TGTGCCAGCAGTGCGACTAGCGGGGGGGCCGGGGGCACAGATACGCAGTATTTT
CDR3: CASSATSGGAGGTDTQYF

D: TRBD1
J: TRBJ1-6
size: -
V: TRBV7-6
DNA: TGTGCCAGCAGCTCCACAGGGGGTAATTCAACCCTCCACTTT
CDR3: CASSSTGGNSTLHF

D: -
J: TRBJ1-2
size: few
V: TRBV10-2
DNA: TGCGCCAGCAGCATGAAGGGGGTGTACTATGGCTACACCTTC
CDR3: CASSMKGVYYGYTF

D: TRBD1
J: TRBJ2-5
size: -
V: TRBV14
DNA: TGTGCCAGCAGCCAACGAGGGGGCTGGTTGGAGACCCAGTACTTC
CDR3: CASSQRGGWLETQYF

D: -
J: TRBJ1-4
size: -
V: TRBV20-1
DNA: TGCAGTGCTAGAGATATTACAGGTCCGAATGAAAAACTGTTTTTT
CDR3: CSARDITGPNEKLFF

D: -
J: TRBJ1-5
size: few
V: TRBV3-1
DNA: TGTGCCAGCAGCCAAGAATACCCACAGATCCCCAATCAGCCCCAGCATTTT
CDR3: CASSQEYPQIPNQPQHF

D: TRBD2
J: TRBJ2-1
size: few
V: TRBV3-1
DNA: TGTGCCAGCAGCCAAGATGTCGGCGGGGGACCCTACAATGAGCAGTTCTTC
CDR3: CASSQDVGGGPYNEQFF

D: -
J: TRBJ1-5
size: few
V: TRBV7-9
DNA: TGTGCCAGCAGCTTAGAAAGGGACCGTTTACCCCAGCATTTT
CDR3: CASSLERDRLPQHF

D: TRBD1
J: TRBJ2-1
size: -
V: TRBV11-3
DNA: TGTGCCAGCAGCCCACAGGGGACGGACCCGACGTGGGAGCAGTTCTTC
CDR3: CASSPQGTDPTWEQFF

D: -
J: TRBJ1-2
size: -
V: TRBV2
DNA: TGTGCCAGCAGTGAATGGAACAACTATGGCTACACCTTC
CDR3: CASSEWNNYGYTF

D: TRBD2
J: TRBJ2-1
size: -
V: TRBV24-1
DNA: TGTGTCACCAGTGATTGGACTAGCGGGGGGTACAATGAGCAGTTCTTC
CDR3: CVTSDWTSGGYNEQFF

D: TRBD1
J: TRBJ1-1
size: -
V: TRBV18
DNA: TGTGCCAGCTCACCACCCCTGGGACAGGGATTGAACACTGAAGCTTTCTTT
CDR3: CASSPPLGQGLNTEAFF

D: TRBD2
J: TRBJ2-3
size: -
V: TRBV7-4
DNA: TGTGCCAGCAGCGCTACTAGCGGGGGGGCCCTCACAGATACGCAGTATTTT
CDR3: CASSATSGGALTDTQYF

D: -
J: TRBJ2-1
size: -
V: TRBV15
DNA: TGTGCCACCGGGGAGGGGGCCGATGAGCAGTTCTTC
CDR3: CATGEGADEQFF

D: -
J: TRBJ1-5
size: -
V: TRBV6-1
DNA: TGTGCCAGCAGTGTAGAGCCCTCTCAGCCCCAGCATTTT
CDR3: CASSVEPSQPQHF

D: -
J: TRBJ1-2
size: -
V: TRBV6-8
DNA: TGTGCCAGCAGTTACCGAACCTCAATCCCACCCGGAAACAGGGCCAATGGGGGCTACACCTTC
CDR3: CASSYRTSIPPGNRANGGYTF

D: TRBD2
J: TRBJ2-5
size: few
V: TRBV28
DNA: TGTGCCAGCAGTCTGGGACTAGCGGCCCAAGAGACCCAGTACTTC
CDR3: CASSLGLAAQETQYF

D: -
J: TRBJ1-1
size: -
V: TRBV7-9
DNA: TGTGCCAGCAGCTCCGGGGTCGGTCCTGGGGCTTTCTTT
CDR3: CASSSGVGPGAFF

D: TRBD1
J: TRBJ1-5
size: many
V: TRBV7-9
DNA: TGTGCCAGCAGCGGACAGGGGGCCCAGCATTTT
CDR3: CASSGQGAQHF

D: -
J: TRBJ2-2
size: many
V: TRBV7-9
DNA: TGTGCCAGCAGCCCTAGGGACCGGAACACCGGGGAGCTGTTTTTT
CDR3: CASSPRDRNTGELFF

D: -
J: TRBJ2-7
size: few
V: TRBV12-3/TRBV12-4
DNA: TGTGCCAGCAGTTTGGTAAGAAGGAACTACGAGCAGTACTTC
CDR3: CASSLVRRNYEQYF

D: -
J: TRBJ2-2
size: few
V: TRBV15
DNA: TGTGCCACCAGCAGAGTTGGGTCCGGGGAGCTGTTTTTT
CDR3: CATSRVGSGELFF

D: -
J: TRBJ2-3
size: many
V: TRBV12-3/TRBV12-4
DNA: TGTGCCAGCAGCCCCAGGGGCTCACTCGATACGCAGTATTTT
CDR3: CASSPRGSLDTQYF

D: -
J: TRBJ2-5
size: many
V: TRBV7-9
DNA: TGTGCCAGCAGCTTGTTTGGGGCAGACCAAGAGACCCAGTACTTC
CDR3: CASSLFGADQETQYF

D: -
J: TRBJ1-1
size: -
V: TRBV6-2/TRBV6-3
DNA: TGTGCCAGCAGTGGCCACCCCAGGGATTACACTGAAGCTTTCTTT
CDR3: CASSGHPRDYTEAFF

D: -
J: TRBJ1-2
size: -
V: TRBV6-6
DNA: TGTGCCACAATCGGCAGTTATGGCTACACCTTC
CDR3: CATIGSYGYTF

D: TRBD1
J: TRBJ2-1
size: many
V: TRBV7-2
DNA: TGTGCCAGCAGCTTAGACTGGGGACAGGGCAGGTACAATGAGCAGTTCTTC
CDR3: CASSLDWGQGRYNEQFF

D: -
J: TRBJ1-1
size: few
V: TRBV12-5
DNA: TGTGCTAGTGGTTTGGGACGGAGGGACACTGAAGCTTTCTTT
CDR3: CASGLGRRDTEAFF

D: -
J: TRBJ1-1
size: -
V: TRBV27
DNA: TGTGCCAGCAGTTCCAGGGCCACCAACACTGAAGCTTTCTTT
CDR3: CASSSRATNTEAFF

D: -
J: TRBJ2-3
size: few
V: TRBV4-1
DNA: TGCGCCAGCAGCCAAGCTCCCAGGGCAGATACGCAGTATTTT
CDR3: CASSQAPRADTQYF

D: TRBD1
J: TRBJ2-1
size: -
V: TRBV5-1
DNA: TGCGCCAGCAGCTGGGCAGGGGGAAACAATGAGCAGTTCTTC
CDR3: CASSWAGGNNEQFF

D: -
J: TRBJ2-2
size: -
V: TRBV27
DNA: TGTGCCAGCAGTTTCGGGGTAAACGGGGAGCTGTTTTTT
CDR3: CASSFGVNGELFF

D: -
J: TRBJ1-5
size: few
V: TRBV12-3/TRBV12-4
DNA: TGTGCCAGCAGTTTATTCCGGGACTATCCCCAGCATTTT
CDR3: CASSLFRDYPQHF

D: -
J: TRBJ1-2
size: -
V: TRBV27
DNA: TGTGCCAGCAGTTCAGGCCCAAGGAATGGCTACACCTTC
CDR3: CASSSGPRNGYTF

D: -
J: TRBJ2-2
size: -
V: TRBV27
DNA: TGTGCCAGCAGTTTAACTGCAGGGAAAGGTTTGAGGGCCGGGGAGCTGTTTTTT
CDR3: CASSLTAGKGLRAGELFF

D: -
J: TRBJ2-2
size: few
V: TRBV12-3/TRBV12-4
DNA: TGTGCCAGCAGCCCCACTTACCCCCTAGGGGGTGGGGCCACCGGGGAGCTGTTTTTT
CDR3: CASSPTYPLGGGATGELFF

D: TRBD2
J: TRBJ2-3
size: many
V: TRBV7-9
DNA: TGTGCCAGCAGCCGGGGGGTGGCCGACGGGAGCAGAGATACGCAGTATTTT
CDR3: CASSRGVADGSRDTQYF